A single sample gave rise to the 17 T cell receptor beta chains below, sequenced in a study of vaccination and CD4 T cells after COVID-19. As for time point: late sampling 161 to 241 days after vaccination in three convalescent patients. Specified treatment: approximately 11-day PBMC culture with coronavirus spike peptide pools or control peptides (ViraFEST assay). These TCRs' antigens remain unknown. The Oncomine TCR Beta short-read assay sequenced DNA from cultured CD4+ T cells. Via MiXCR, TCRdb re-called the PCR reads, giving one row per CDR3 protein. The sample has about 15,000 distinct CDR3 sequences; around 50% are singletons. Sequencing was performed on CD4+ T cells from blood, cultured in vitro, taken about 7 months after SARS-CoV-2 vaccination. These TCRs come from a human donor who had recovered from COVID-19.

This clonotype has a handful of counts. The gene calls are TRBV7-9 and TRBJ2-5; D gene ambiguous. The CDR3 consists of 11 residues. The ends were cut back, 8 bases at V and 2 bases at J, with 6 bases in the middle. The germline V gene has CDR1 SEHNR and CDR2 FQNEAQ (reference sequence). CDR3 loop: CASGIQETQYF. CDR3 in DNA: TGTGCCAGCGGGATTCAAGAGACCCAGTACTTC. Combining the CDR3 with reference TRBV7-9 and TRBJ2-5 gives the whole variable domain DTGVSQNPRHKITKRGQNVTFRCDPISEHNRLYWYRQTLGQGPEFLTYFQNEAQLEKSRLLSDRFSAERPKGSFSTLEIQRTEQGDSAMYLCASGIQETQYFGPGTRLLVL.

The chain links TRBV19 to TRBJ2-5; 7 bases align to TRBD2. This CDR3 has 14 residues. Germline CDR1 is LNHDA and CDR2 is SQIVND (reference sequence). The ends lost 7 bases at V and 0 bases at J; junction bases unmatched: 5. The CDR3 sequence is CASNTGGYQETQYF. The CDR3 DNA reads as TGTGCCAGTAACACCGGGGGGTACCAAGAGACCCAGTACTTC.

This clonotype has only a few counts. V gene TRBV6-1 combines with J gene TRBJ2-1; a weak D match, TRBD2 (5 bases). CDR1 is MNHNS, CDR2 SASEGT, per germline. With 6 bases removed from V and 9 bases from J, the gap between germline ends came to 12 bases. The CDR3 totals 12 residues. CDR3: CASSPTSFEQFF. DNA of the CDR3: TGTGCCAGCAGCCCAACTAGTTTTGAGCAGTTCTTC.

The gene calls are TRBV20-1 and TRBJ2-7, with 11 bases that match TRBD2. J gave up 5 bases and V 2 bases, and 2 bases lay outside the gene matches. Germline-derived CDR1 and CDR2 are DFQATT and SNEGSKA (reference sequence). The CDR3 has 13 residues. In DNA, the CDR3 is TGCAGTGCTAGAACTAGCGGGGGAGACGAGCAGTACTTC. Its translation: CSARTSGGDEQYF.

V is TRBV20-1 and J is TRBJ1-1, with 8 bases aligning to TRBD1. The CDR3 is made up of 15 amino acids. Trimming removed 5 bases from V and 2 bases from J; junction bases left unmatched: 10. The germline V gene has CDR1 DFQATT and CDR2 SNEGSKA (reference sequence). Written as DNA, the CDR3 is TGCAGTGCTGTCAGGGGGCACCCCTTCAACACTGAAGCTTTCTTT. It codes for CSAVRGHPFNTEAFF.

This clonotype was detected a few times. DNA of the CDR3: TGTGCCACCAGCGGCGGGACGGCCCGTCAGCCCCAGCATTTT. This gives the protein CATSGGTARQPQHF. V is TRBV15 and J is TRBJ1-5; D is possibly TRBD1 (5 bases). Germline CDR1 and CDR2: LNHNV and YYDKDF (reference sequence). V lost 5 bases, J lost 6 bases, and 14 bases lay in between. This CDR3 comprises 14 residues.

This clonotype was seen a few times. The rearrangement links TRBV15 to TRBJ1-5, with D possibly being TRBD1 (5 bases). Germline V lookup: CDR1 LNHNV, CDR2 YYDKDF (reference sequence). CDR3 length: 16 amino acids. With 6 bases removed from V and 0 bases from J, the gap between germline ends came to 15 bases. This CDR3 is CATSEGAHYSNQPQHF. The CDR3, as DNA: TGTGCCACCAGTGAAGGGGCGCATTATAGCAATCAGCCCCAGCATTTT.

The V and J genes are TRBV20-1 and TRBJ1-5; maybe TRBD1 (6 bases). V was cut by 0 bases and J by 3 bases, with 21 bases left in between. The length of the CDR3 is 18 residues. CDR1 and CDR2 (germline): DFQATT, SNEGSKA (reference sequence). The DNA of the CDR3 is TGCAGTGCTAGAGATAGTCAGGGGATGGGCACGGTCAATCAGCCCCAGCATTTT. Protein sequence: CSARDSQGMGTVNQPQHF.

This clonotype was observed a few times. The rearrangement uses TRBV7-2 and TRBJ2-1, with TRBD2 matching 12 bases. Germline V gene data show CDR1 as SGHTA and CDR2 as FQGNSA. The CDR3 extends over 17 amino acids. V gave up 4 bases and J gave up 1 base; unmatched junction bases: 5. The CDR3 is CASSSILAGGSYNEQFF. CDR3 bases: TGTGCCAGCAGCTCGATCCTAGCGGGAGGGTCCTACAATGAGCAGTTCTTC.

The sample holds a few counts of this clonotype. This rearrangement joins TRBV7-8 to TRBJ1-5; 7 bases fit TRBD1. V was pared by 5 bases and J by 5 bases, with 6 bases of the junction left unmatched. In germline, CDR1 is SGHVS, CDR2 FQNEAQ. The CDR3 covers 14 residues. The CDR3 nucleotides are TGTGCCAGCAGCCGAGACAGGGCCTATCAGCCCCAGCATTTT. The encoded protein is CASSRDRAYQPQHF. Variable domain in full (rest from reference TRBV7-8 and TRBJ1-5): GAGVSQSPRYKVAKRGQDVALRCDPISGHVSLFWYQQALGQGPEFLTYFQNEAQLDKSGLPSDRFFAERPEGSVSTLKIQRTQQEDSAVYLCASSRDRAYQPQHFGDGTRLSIL.

The chain combines TRBV7-6 with TRBJ1-2; no firm D call. The CDR3 runs 13 residues. Trimming took 5 bases from V and 4 from J, leaving 11 bases between them. The V gene's germline CDR1 is SGHVS and CDR2 FNYEAQ. The DNA for the CDR3 is TGTGCCAGCAGCGAGGGCCCCAGCTATGGCTACACCTTC. Translation gives CASSEGPSYGYTF.

This chain connects TRBV6-1 to TRBJ2-2; 10 nucleotides agree with TRBD1. Germline CDR1 MNHNS, CDR2 SASEGT. Unmatched junction bases numbered 11, after V lost 4 bases and J lost 15 bases. This CDR3 contains 14 residues. The CDR3 nucleotides are TGTGCCAGCAGTGCAAACCCGACAGGGGGCGTGATGTTTTTT. The encoded protein is CASSANPTGGVMFF.

This clonotype has just a few counts. The chain carries TRBV20-1 and TRBJ1-2; weak D call: TRBD1 (5 bases). Trimming removed 5 bases at V and 4 bases at J, with 11 bases between. CDR3 length: 12 amino acids. The germline V gene has CDR1 DFQATT and CDR2 SNEGSKA (reference sequence). The CDR3, as DNA: TGCAGTGCTGGCCGGGACTCCTATGGCTACACCTTC. This translates into CSAGRDSYGYTF.

Only a few counts were recorded for this clonotype. The V and J genes are TRBV4-1 and TRBJ2-5; D remains ambiguous. With 8 bases removed from V and 5 bases from J, the gap between germline ends came to 18 bases. CDR1 is MGHRA, CDR2 YSYEKL, per germline. This CDR3 contains 14 residues. The CDR3 spells CASALSFLGETQYF. The CDR3 DNA reads TGCGCCAGCGCCCTTTCGTTCCTGGGGGAGACCCAGTACTTC.

The V gene is TRBV7-2, the J gene TRBJ2-3; TRBD2 might be the D (6 bases). Germline-derived CDR1 and CDR2 are SGHTA and FQGNSA. This CDR3 is built from 13 residues. V lost 6 bases, J lost 4 bases, and 11 bases lay in between. The CDR3 coding sequence is TGTGCCAGCAGGGTTGGCGGGGCAGATACGCAGTATTTT. Its translation is CASRVGGADTQYF.

This clonotype was detected only a few times. The gene calls are TRBV7-3 and TRBJ2-5; TRBD2 matches at 8 bases. V gave up 5 bases and J gave up 4 bases; unmatched junction bases: 9. This CDR3 is 15 amino acids long. Germline V lookup: CDR1 SGHTA, CDR2 FQGTGA. The CDR3 coding sequence is TGTGCCAGCAGCGCGTATAGCGGGGCTGGAGAGACCCAGTACTTC. Its translation: CASSAYSGAGETQYF. The variable domain in full, completed from reference TRBV7-3 and TRBJ2-5, reads GAGVSQTPSNKVTEKGKYVELRCDPISGHTALYWYRQSLGQGPEFLIYFQGTGAADDSGLPNDRFFAVRPEGSVSTLKIQRTERGDSAVYLCASSAYSGAGETQYFGPGTRLLVL.

The rearrangement links TRBV10-3 to TRBJ2-3; unclear D gene. The CDR3 consists of 12 residues. The germline V gene has CDR1 ENHRY and CDR2 SYGVKD. The ends were cut back, 7 bases at V and 14 bases at J, with 19 bases in the middle. DNA for the CDR3: TGTGCCATCATGGGTCTGGGTCCCCCCATGTATTTT. Protein product: CAIMGLGPPMYF.